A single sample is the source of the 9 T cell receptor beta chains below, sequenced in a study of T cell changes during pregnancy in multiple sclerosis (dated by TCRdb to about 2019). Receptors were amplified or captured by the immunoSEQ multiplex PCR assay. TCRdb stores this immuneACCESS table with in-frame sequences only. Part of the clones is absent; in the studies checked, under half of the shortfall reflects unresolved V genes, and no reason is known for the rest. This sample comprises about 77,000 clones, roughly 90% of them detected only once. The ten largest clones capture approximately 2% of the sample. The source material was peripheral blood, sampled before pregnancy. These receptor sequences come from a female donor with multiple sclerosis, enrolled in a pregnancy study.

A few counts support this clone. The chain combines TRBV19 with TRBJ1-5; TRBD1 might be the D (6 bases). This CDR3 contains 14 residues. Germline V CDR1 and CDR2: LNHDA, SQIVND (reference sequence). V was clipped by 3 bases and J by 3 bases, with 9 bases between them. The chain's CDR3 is CASSIRDNNQPQHF. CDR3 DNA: TGTGCCAGTAGTATCAGGGACAACAATCAGCCCCAGCATTTT.

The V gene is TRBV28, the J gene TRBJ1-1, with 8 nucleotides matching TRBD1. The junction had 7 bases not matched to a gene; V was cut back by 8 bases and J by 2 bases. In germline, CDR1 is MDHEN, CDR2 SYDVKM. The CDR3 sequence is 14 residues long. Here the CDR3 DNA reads TGTGCCAGCGGACAGGGACCTTTTAACACTGAAGCTTTCTTT. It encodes CASGQGPFNTEAFF.

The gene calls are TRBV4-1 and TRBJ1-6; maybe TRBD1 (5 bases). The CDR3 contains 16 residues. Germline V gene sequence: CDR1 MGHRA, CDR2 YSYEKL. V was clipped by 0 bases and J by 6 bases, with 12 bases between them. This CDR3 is CASSQDTREGNSPLHF. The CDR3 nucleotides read TGCGCCAGCAGCCAAGACACCAGGGAAGGTAATTCACCCCTCCACTTT.

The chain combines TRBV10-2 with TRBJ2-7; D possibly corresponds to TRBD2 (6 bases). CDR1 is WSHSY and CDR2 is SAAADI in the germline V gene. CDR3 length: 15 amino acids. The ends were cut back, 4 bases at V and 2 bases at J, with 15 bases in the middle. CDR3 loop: CASSGRASDPYEQYF. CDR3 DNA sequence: TGCGCCAGCAGTGGCCGGGCTAGCGATCCCTACGAGCAGTACTTC.

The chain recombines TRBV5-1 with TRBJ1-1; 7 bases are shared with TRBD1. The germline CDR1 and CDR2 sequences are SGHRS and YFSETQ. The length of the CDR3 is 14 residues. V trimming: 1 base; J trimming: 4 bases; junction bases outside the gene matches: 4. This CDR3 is CASSLNAGGTEAFF. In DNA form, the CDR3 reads TGCGCCAGCAGCTTGAACGCAGGGGGCACTGAAGCTTTCTTT. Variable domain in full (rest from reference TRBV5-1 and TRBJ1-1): KAGVTQTPRYLIKTRGQQVTLSCSPISGHRSVSWYQQTPGQGLQFLFEYFSETQRNKGNFPGRFSGRQFSNSRSEMNVSTLELGDSALYLCASSLNAGGTEAFFGQGTRLTVV.

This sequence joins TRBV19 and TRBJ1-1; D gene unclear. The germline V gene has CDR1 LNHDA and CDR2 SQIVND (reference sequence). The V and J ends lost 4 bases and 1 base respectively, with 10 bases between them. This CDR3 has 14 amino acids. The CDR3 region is CASSTQARNTEAFF. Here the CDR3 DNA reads TGTGCCAGTAGTACCCAGGCCAGGAACACTGAAGCTTTCTTT.

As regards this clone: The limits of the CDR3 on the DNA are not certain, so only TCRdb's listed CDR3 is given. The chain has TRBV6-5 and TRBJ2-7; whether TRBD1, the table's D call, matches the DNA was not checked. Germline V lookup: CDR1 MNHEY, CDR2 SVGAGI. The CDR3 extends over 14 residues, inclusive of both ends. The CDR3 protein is CASSTSTGTYEQYF.

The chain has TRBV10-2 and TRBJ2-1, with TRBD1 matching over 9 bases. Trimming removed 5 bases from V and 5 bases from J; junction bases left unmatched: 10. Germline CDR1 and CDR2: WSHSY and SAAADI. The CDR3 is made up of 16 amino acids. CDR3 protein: CASSQVWTGVNNEQFF. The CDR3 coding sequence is TGCGCCAGCAGTCAGGTGTGGACAGGGGTAAACAATGAGCAGTTCTTC.

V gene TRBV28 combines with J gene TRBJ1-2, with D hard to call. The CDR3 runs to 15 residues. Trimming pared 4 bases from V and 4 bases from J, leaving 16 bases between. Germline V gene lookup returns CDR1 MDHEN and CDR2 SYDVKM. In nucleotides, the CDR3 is TGTGCCAGCAGTTCCCCCTCGGATGCGGCCTATGGCTACACCTTC. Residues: CASSSPSDAAYGYTF.